This record covers a single T cell receptor beta chain. Profiled with immunoSEQ multiplex PCR; TCRdb holds only in-frame clones, not every one. The sample carries approximately 30,000 clones, nearly 90% recorded once. The data are from a study of PD-L1 blockade in urothelial cancer. Study as a whole: Analyzed time points were 3 weeks (second dose) and 6 weeks after therapy began.

This CDR3 has 18 residues. V lost 3 bases, J lost 5 bases, and 25 bases lay in between. Germline V gene lookup returns CDR1 MNHEY and CDR2 SMNVEV (reference sequence). Time point here: peripheral blood 6 weeks after treatment start. This TCR was recovered from an elderly man with urothelial cancer. Source: PBMCs, taken around atezolizumab (anti-PD-L1) treatment. This chain connects TRBV27 to TRBJ2-5, with D possibly matching TRBD2 (5 bases). As DNA, the CDR3 is TGTGCCAGCAGTTTCACCAACTCCGAGGGTCGCATTTGGGAGACCCAGTACTTC. Its protein is CASSFTNSEGRIWETQYF.